This T cell receptor (beta chain) was recorded in a study of cytomegalovirus exposure and HLA in healthy donors. Whole-study results and caveats: Being productive about 87% or about 30% of the time was typical of most TCR beta V segments in an earlier analysis. TCR beta chains numbering roughly 150 were designated cytomegalovirus-associated. Later on, an analysis tied 18,000 or so TCR beta sequences to HLA alleles at 0.05 false discovery rate.

Germline lookup yields CDR1 MNHNY and CDR2 SVGAGI (reference sequence). The CDR3 covers 14 residues. V lost 2 bases and J lost 4, with 11 bases in between. Amplification used 60 Vbeta primers and 13 Jbeta primers. The data were produced by immunoSEQ multiplex PCR, yet TCRdb's version contains in-frame clones alone and is incomplete. The sample carries approximately 140,000 clones, roughly 80% recorded once. This clone was found once. Its target is not known. The sequence came from a man aged 18 to 29 in good health and CMV-seronegative. V gene TRBV6-6 combines with J gene TRBJ1-1; D perhaps matches TRBD1 (6 bases). The sequencing input was PBMCs. CDR3 amino acids: CASSYQGMGTEAFF. The CDR3 DNA reads as TGTGCCAGCAGTTACCAGGGGATGGGCACTGAAGCTTTCTTT.